This T cell receptor (beta chain) is drawn from a study of identical twins. Study observations and caveats: Among out-of-frame alpha sequences shared by twins, low generation probability occurred in excess. Zero-insertion analyses were open to partial confounding by invariant MAIT and iNKT cells. There were fewer insertions in abundant cord blood beta clonotypes, but memory repertoires showed no such pattern.

The CDR3 is 11 amino acids. Trimming shortened V by 0 bases and J by 8 bases, and 5 bases separated the two germline ends. Germline V gene sequence: CDR1 SGHDT, CDR2 YYEEEE. TCRdb reprocessed the 5' RACE reads via MiXCR and lists one record per CDR3 protein. This table holds about 490,000 distinct CDR3 sequences, 12% to 15% found once. This clonotype showed up just a few times. Its specificity is not known. These data were also reused for a study on yellow fever vaccine responses in identical twins.

The chain employs TRBV5-6 and TRBJ1-2; the D is unclear. The sequenced material came from CD4+ T cells sorted from blood. This receptor was identified in a young woman in good health. The DNA for the CDR3 is TGTGCCAGCAGCTTGGGTATGGGCTACACCTTC. Translation: CASSLGMGYTF. Supplemented by reference TRBV5-6 and TRBJ1-2, the full variable domain reads DAGVTQSPTHLIKTRGQQVTLRCSPKSGHDTVSWYQQALGQGPQFIFQYYEEEERQRGNFPDRFSGHQFPNYSSELNVNALLLGDSALYLCASSLGMGYTFGSGTRLTVV.